The TCR beta chain under discussion was sequenced for a study of blood T cell repertoires in COVID-19 (dated by TCRdb to 2018 to 2020). About the study as a whole: Collaborator samples came from the United States, Italy and Spain and covered acute and convalescent phases of COVID-19. The material from the prospective study consisted of cDNA or gDNA derived from T cells, B-cell-depleted T cells, or PBMCs. Deeply sampled blood TCRbeta repertoires from subjects exposed to, actively infected with, or recovered from COVID-19 were included in the dataset. The repertoires were released in a freely available public database intended as a resource for research on the immune response to SARS-CoV-2. Samples came from the ongoing ImmuneRACE study (first 160 participants) plus 1,254 subjects from 6 global collaborators. Sample metadata almost always included a de-identified subject ID, COVID-19 status, age in years and sex. Where HLA class I and class II types were available, the types were taken from metadata supplied by the sample provider, not from assay-based typing. Broad study findings and their caveats: How much clinical and demographic metadata was included differed by source and by participant, and the metadata was provided uncurated.

To note about this clone: Its specific antigen is unknown. The input lacks base qualities; no much larger clone sits a single base away.

As encoded in the germline V gene, CDR1 is ENHRY while CDR2 is SYGVKD. Cut back by 0 bases and 5 bases, the V and J ends lie 16 bases apart. The CDR3, from cysteine to phenylalanine, totals 16 residues. The sequence is cut down to CDR3 DNA, 48 bases in frame from base 1. In the prospective study, participants were about 18 to 89 years old, resided in around 25 geographic areas of the United States, and were enrolled through a virtual design. To assign participants to cohorts, the prospective study relied on clinical history that participants themselves reported in a screening survey and a study questionnaire. Recovered participants in ImmuneRACE Cohort 3 were defined by two consecutive negative NP/OP PCR tests, clearance by a healthcare professional, or resolution of symptoms. Each participant in the prospective study had whole blood, serum and a nasopharyngeal or oropharyngeal swab collected by mobile phlebotomists. Additional blood draws and questionnaires over an approximately two-month period could optionally be provided by prospective study participants. Prospective study blood samples were shipped either frozen or at room temperature before DNA extraction.

TCRbeta CDR3 regions were amplified from genomic DNA by means of the immunoSEQ Assay, a bias-controlled multiplex PCR. The authors' pipeline ran thus. The number of nucleated cells in each sample was estimated from the amplification of reference gene primers within the assay. To quantify the absolute abundance of each unique TCRbeta CDR3 rearrangement, sequence reads were collapsed and filtered. For each sample, productive Simpson clonality was calculated as the square root of Simpson's diversity index across productive rearrangements. TCRdb's version of the immuneACCESS table is confined to in-frame rearrangements and falls short of the full clone set. An unresolved V gene accounts for under half of the shortfall where checked; the remainder is of unknown origin. V, J and clone size were drawn from that table, and D and trimming were deduced from the DNA. The table for this sample lists approximately 290,000 clones; roughly 90% of them were counted only once. The ten largest clones add up to about 1.1% of the sample.

Sequencing input: PBMCs or T cells enriched from blood (not recorded which). This TCR was sampled from a woman aged 30 to 39 who had recovered from COVID-19. The V and J segments used are TRBV10-3 and TRBJ1-2; the D gene is perhaps TRBD1, on 5 matching bases. The CDR3 protein sequence reads: CAISESMGGAAYGYTF. The nucleotide sequence is given as TGTGCCATCAGTGAGTCGATGGGCGGGGCGGCGTATGGCTACACCTTC.